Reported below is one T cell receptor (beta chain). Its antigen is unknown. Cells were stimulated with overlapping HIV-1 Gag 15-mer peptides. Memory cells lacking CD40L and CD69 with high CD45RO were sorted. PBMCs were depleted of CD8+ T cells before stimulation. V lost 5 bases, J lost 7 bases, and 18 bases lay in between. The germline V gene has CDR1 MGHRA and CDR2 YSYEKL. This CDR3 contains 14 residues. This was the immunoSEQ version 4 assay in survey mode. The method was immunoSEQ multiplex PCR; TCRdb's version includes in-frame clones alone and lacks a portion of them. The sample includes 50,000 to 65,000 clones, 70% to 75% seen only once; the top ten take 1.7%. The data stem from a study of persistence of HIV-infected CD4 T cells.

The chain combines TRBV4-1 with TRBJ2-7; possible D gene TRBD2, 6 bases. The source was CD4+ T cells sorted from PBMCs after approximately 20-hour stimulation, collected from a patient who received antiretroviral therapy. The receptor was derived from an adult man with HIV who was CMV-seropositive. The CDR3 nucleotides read TGCGCCAGCAGCGGCCGGGACTCCTTGAGTGAGCAGTACTTC. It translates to CASSGRDSLSEQYF.